Sequencing of this TCR beta chain was carried out in a study of OX40 agonist ivuxolimab in advanced cancers. Study-wide context: Patients with hepatocellular carcinoma, melanoma, renal cell or head and neck cancer made up the dose-escalation patients.

Clones were sequenced by immunoSEQ multiplex PCR, and TCRdb holds only the in-frame ones, with some missing. This sample has more than 85,000 clones, with about 90% found just once. The germline gives CDR1 SGHVS, CDR2 FQNEAQ. V lost 2 bases and J lost 2, with 12 bases in between. CDR3 length: 15 residues. The chain links TRBV7-8 to TRBJ1-1; D gene uncertain. This sequence originates from an adult with an advanced solid tumor such as melanoma, head and neck, liver or kidney cancer. The sample consisted of CD4+ or CD8+ T cells sorted from blood, taken in a trial of the OX40 agonist ivuxolimab. The CDR3 protein is CASSLSTHHNTEAFF. CDR3 bases: TGTGCCAGCAGCTTATCAACACACCATAACACTGAAGCTTTCTTT. Looking up the rest from reference TRBV7-8 and TRBJ1-1 gives the full variable domain: GAGVSQSPRYKVAKRGQDVALRCDPISGHVSLFWYQQALGQGPEFLTYFQNEAQLDKSGLPSDRFFAERPEGSVSTLKIQRTQQEDSAVYLCASSLSTHHNTEAFFGQGTRLTVV.